This T cell receptor beta chain is from a study of early T cells in non-severe SARS-CoV-2 infection. This clonotype was seen ten or more times. TCRdb itself ran the 5' RACE reads through MiXCR, one entry per CDR3 protein. The sample has 30,000 to 35,000 distinct CDR3 sequences, roughly 6% seen once; the top ten hold 5.3%. Germline V gene sequence: CDR1 SGHTA, CDR2 FQGNSA. The V and J ends lost 5 bases and 2 bases, in that order; junction bases with no gene match: 6. The length of the CDR3 is 16 residues. Sample: whole blood. V usage is TRBV7-2 and J usage is TRBJ1-1; 12 positions match TRBD1. This sequence was found in an adult who was a healthcare worker with PCR-confirmed SARS-CoV-2 infection or an uninfected control (not recorded which). CDR3 in amino acids: CASSPRDRGLNTEAFF. CDR3 nucleotides: TGTGCCAGCAGCCCCCGGGACAGGGGGCTAAACACTGAAGCTTTCTTT.